This T cell receptor beta chain was recovered during a study of blood T cell repertoires in COVID-19. Background on the study: Donors in the United States, Italy and Spain gave samples during acute or convalescent COVID-19. T cells, B-cell-depleted T cells, or PBMCs provided the cDNA or gDNA that served as material.

In the original workflow: By means of reference gene primer amplification, nucleated cell counts were estimated. Profiled with immunoSEQ multiplex PCR; TCRdb holds only in-frame clones, not every one. From that table come the V and J calls and clone size; the DNA was used to work out D and trimming. The sample includes more than 140,000 clones, around 83% of them seen just once. The V gene lost 3 bases and the J gene lost 5 bases, with 11 bases spanning the gap. Germline loops: CDR1 LGHNA, CDR2 YSLEER. The CDR3 totals 14 residues. Material for sequencing was peripheral blood. This clonotype was sampled from a woman aged 50 to 65 in a cohort sampled during active or convalescent COVID-19. The chain joins TRBV4-3 to TRBJ2-1; possible D gene TRBD2, 6 bases. The CDR3 loop is CASSQRPGDNEQFF. The CDR3 DNA follows: TGCGCCAGCAGCCAGCGACCGGGGGACAATGAGCAGTTCTTC.